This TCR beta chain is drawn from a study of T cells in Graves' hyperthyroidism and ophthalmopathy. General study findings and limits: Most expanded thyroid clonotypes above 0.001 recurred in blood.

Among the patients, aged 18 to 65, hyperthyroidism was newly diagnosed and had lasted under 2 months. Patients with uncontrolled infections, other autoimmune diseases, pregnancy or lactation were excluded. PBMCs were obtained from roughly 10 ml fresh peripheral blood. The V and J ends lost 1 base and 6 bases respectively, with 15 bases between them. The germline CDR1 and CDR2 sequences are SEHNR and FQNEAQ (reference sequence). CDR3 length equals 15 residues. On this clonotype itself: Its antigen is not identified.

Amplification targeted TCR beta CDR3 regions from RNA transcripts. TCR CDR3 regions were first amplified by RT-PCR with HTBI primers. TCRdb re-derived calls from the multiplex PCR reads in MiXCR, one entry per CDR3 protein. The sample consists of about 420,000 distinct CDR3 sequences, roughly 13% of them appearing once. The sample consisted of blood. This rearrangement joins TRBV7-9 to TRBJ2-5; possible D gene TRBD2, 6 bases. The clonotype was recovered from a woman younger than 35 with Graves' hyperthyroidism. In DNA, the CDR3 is TGTGCCAGCAGCTTAGGATCTGGGGAGGTCCAGACCCAGTACTTC. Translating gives CASSLGSGEVQTQYF.